This TCR beta chain was sequenced in a study of control samples from healthy donors and cancer patients. Generated by immunoSEQ multiplex PCR, the TCRdb table keeps only in-frame clones and is missing some. Of about 94,000 clones in the sample, approximately 90% were seen once. V lost 10 bases and J lost 0, with 10 bases in between. The CDR3 extends over 13 amino acids. What was sequenced was blood. The sequence was obtained from a woman aged 18-30 years in good health. The V and J genes are TRBV12-3 or TRBV12-4 and TRBJ1-3, with D unresolved. CDR3 residues: CATGRNSGNTIYF. CDR3 in DNA: TGTGCCACCGGGCGGAACTCTGGAAACACCATATATTTT.